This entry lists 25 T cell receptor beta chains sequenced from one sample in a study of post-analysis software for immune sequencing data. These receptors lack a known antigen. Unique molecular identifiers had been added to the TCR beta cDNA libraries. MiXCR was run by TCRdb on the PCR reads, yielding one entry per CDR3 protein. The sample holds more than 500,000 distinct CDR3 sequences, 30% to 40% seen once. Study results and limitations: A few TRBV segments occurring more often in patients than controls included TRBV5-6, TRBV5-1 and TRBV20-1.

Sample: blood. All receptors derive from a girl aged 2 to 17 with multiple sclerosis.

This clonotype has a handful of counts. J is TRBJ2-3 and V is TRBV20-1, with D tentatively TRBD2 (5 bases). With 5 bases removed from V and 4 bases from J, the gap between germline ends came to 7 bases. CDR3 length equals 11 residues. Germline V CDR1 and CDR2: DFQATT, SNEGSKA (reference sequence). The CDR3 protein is CSAPLADTQYF. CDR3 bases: TGCAGTGCTCCACTAGCAGATACGCAGTATTTT.

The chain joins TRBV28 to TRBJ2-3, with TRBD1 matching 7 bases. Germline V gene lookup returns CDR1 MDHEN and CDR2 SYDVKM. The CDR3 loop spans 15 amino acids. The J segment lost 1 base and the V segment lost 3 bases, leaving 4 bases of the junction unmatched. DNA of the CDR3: TGTGCCAGCAGTTTCGCGGACAGGCGCACAGATACGCAGTATTTT. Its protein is CASSFADRRTDTQYF.

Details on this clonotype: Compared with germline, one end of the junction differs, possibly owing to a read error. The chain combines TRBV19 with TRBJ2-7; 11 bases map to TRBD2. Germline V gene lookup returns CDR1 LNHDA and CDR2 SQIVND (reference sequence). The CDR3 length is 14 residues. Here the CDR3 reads CASTTSGGSYVQYF. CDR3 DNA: TGTGCCAGTACCACTAGCGGGGGTTCCTACGTGCAGTACTTC.

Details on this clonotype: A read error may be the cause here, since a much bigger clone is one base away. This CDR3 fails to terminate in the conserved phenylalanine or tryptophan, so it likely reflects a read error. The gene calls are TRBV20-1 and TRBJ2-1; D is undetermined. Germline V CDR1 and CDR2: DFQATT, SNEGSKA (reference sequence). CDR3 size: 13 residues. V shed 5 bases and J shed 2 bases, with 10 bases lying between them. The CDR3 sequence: CSAVESAYNEQFY. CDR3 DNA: TGCAGTGCTGTGGAGTCTGCCTACAATGAGCAGTTCTAC.

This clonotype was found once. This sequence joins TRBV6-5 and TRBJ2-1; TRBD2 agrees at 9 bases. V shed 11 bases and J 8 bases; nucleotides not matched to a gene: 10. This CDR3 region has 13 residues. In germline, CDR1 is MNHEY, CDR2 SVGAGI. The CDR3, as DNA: TGTGCCGTCGTGGCTAGCGGGGTGGATGAGCAGTTCTTC. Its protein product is CAVVASGVDEQFF.

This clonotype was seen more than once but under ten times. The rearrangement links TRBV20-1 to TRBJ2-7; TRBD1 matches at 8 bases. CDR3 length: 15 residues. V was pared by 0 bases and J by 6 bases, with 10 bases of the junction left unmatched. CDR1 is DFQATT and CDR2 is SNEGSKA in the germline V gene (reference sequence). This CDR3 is CSARDWTGTVSEQYF. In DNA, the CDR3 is TGCAGTGCTAGAGATTGGACAGGGACAGTATCCGAGCAGTACTTC.

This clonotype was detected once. DNA of the CDR3: TGCAGTGCTAGAACAGGGAGTGAGCAGTTCTTC. Its translation is CSARTGSEQFF. The chain joins TRBV20-1 to TRBJ2-1; TRBD1 is a possible D gene (6 bases). V shed 2 bases and J shed 9 bases, with 8 bases lying between them. The CDR3 runs to 11 residues. Germline loops: CDR1 DFQATT, CDR2 SNEGSKA (reference sequence).

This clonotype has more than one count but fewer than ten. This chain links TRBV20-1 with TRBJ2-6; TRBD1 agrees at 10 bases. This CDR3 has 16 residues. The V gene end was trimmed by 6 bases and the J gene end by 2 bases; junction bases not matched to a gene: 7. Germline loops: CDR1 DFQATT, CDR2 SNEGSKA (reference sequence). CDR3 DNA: TGCAGTGCGGGGGACAGGGGTGGAACTGGGGCCAACGTCCTGACTTTC. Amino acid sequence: CSAGDRGGTGANVLTF.

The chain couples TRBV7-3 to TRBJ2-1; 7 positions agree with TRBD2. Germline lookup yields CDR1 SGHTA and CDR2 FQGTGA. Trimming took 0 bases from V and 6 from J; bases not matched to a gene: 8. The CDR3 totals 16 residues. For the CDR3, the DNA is TGTGCCAGCAGCTTAACGATTGTGGGGGGGGGCAATGAGCAGTTCTTC. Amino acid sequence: CASSLTIVGGGNEQFF.

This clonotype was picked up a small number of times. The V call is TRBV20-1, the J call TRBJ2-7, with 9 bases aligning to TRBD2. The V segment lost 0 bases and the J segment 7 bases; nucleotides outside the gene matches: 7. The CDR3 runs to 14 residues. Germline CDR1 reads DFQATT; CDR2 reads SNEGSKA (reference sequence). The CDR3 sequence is CSARDLLAGWEQYF. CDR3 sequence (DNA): TGCAGTGCTAGAGATCTCCTAGCGGGGTGGGAGCAGTACTTC.

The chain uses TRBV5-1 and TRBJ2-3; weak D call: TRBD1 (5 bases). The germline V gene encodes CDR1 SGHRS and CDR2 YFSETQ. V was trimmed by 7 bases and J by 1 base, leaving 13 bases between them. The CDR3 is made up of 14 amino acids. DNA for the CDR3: TGCGCCAGCTGGTTGGCAGGGCGCACAGATACGCAGTATTTT. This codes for CASWLAGRTDTQYF.

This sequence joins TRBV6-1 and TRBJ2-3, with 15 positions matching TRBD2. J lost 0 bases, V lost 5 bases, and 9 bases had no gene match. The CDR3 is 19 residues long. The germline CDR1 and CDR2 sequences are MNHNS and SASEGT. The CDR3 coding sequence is TGTGCCAGCAGTAGACCGGGACTAGCGGGGGGATCTAGCACAGATACGCAGTATTTT. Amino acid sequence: CASSRPGLAGGSSTDTQYF.

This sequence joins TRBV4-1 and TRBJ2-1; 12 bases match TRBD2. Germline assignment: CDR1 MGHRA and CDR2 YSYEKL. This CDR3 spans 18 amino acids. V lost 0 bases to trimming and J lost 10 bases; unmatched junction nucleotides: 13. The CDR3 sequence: CASSQEGTSGLGIYEQFF. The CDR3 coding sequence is TGCGCCAGCAGCCAAGAGGGGACTAGCGGGTTGGGGATATACGAGCAGTTCTTC.

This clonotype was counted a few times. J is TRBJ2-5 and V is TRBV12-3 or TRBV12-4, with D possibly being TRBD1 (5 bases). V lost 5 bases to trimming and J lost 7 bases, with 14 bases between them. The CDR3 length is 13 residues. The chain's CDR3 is CASSPTGPGTQYF. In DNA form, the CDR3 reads TGTGCCAGCAGTCCAACAGGCCCGGGGACCCAGTACTTC.

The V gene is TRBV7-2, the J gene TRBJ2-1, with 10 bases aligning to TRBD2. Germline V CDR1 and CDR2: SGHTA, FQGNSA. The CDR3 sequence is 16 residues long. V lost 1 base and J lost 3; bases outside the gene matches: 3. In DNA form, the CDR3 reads TGTGCCAGCAGCTTAGATTCTAGCGGGGGCTACAATGAGCAGTTCTTC. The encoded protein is CASSLDSSGGYNEQFF. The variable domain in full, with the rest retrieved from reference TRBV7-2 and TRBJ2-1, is GAGVSQSPSNKVTEKGKDVELRCDPISGHTALYWYRQSLGQGLEFLIYFQGNSAPDKSGLPSDRFSAERTGGSVSTLTIQRTQQEDSAVYLCASSLDSSGGYNEQFFGPGTRLTVL.

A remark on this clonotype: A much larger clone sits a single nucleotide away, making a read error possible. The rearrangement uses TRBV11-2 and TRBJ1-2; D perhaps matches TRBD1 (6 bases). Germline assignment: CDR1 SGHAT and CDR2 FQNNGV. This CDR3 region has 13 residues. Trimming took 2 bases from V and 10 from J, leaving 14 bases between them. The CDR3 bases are TGTGCCAGCAGCTTAAACAGGGTGGGTGACTACACCTTC. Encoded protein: CASSLNRVGDYTF. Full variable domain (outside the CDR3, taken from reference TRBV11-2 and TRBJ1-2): EAGVAQSPRYKIIEKRQSVAFWCNPISGHATLYWYQQILGQGPKLLIQFQNNGVVDDSQLPKDRFSAERLKGVDSTLKIQPAKLEDSAVYLCASSLNRVGDYTFGSGTRLTVV.

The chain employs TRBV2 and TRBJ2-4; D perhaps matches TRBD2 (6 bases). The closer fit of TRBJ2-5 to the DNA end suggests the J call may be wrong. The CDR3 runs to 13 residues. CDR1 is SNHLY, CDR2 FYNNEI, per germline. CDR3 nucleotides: TGTGCCAGCAGTGGGCGGGGCCAAGAGACCCAGTACTTC. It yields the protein CASSGRGQETQYF.

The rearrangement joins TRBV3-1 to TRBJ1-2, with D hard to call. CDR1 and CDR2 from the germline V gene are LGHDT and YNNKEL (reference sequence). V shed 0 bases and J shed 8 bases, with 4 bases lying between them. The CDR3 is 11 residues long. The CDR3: CASSQELGYTF. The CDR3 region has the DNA TGTGCCAGCAGCCAAGAACTCGGCTACACCTTC.

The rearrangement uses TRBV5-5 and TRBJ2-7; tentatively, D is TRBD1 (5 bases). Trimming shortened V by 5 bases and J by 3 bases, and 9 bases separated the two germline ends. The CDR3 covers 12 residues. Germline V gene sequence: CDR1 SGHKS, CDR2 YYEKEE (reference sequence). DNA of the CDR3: TGTGCCAGCAGATCCGACAGCTACGAGCAGTACTTC. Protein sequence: CASRSDSYEQYF.

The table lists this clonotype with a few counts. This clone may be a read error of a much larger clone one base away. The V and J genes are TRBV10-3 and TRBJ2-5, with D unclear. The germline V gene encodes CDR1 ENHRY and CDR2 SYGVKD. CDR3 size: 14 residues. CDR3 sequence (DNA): TGTGCCATCAGGGAGTCCCAGACGGAAGAGACCCAGTACTTC. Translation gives CAIRESQTEETQYF.

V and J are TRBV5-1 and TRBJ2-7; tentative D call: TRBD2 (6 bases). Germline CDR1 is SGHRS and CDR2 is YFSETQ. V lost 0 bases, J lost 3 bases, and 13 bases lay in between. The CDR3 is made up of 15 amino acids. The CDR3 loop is CASSLEAGYDYEQYF. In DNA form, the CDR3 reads TGCGCCAGCAGCTTGGAGGCGGGGTACGACTACGAGCAGTACTTC.

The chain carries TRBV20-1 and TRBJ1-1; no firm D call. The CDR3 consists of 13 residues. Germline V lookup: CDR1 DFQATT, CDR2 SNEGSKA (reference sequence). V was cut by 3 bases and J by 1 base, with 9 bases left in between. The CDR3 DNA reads TGCAGTGCTAGTTTAGGGCCGAACACTGAAGCTTTCTTT. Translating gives CSASLGPNTEAFF.

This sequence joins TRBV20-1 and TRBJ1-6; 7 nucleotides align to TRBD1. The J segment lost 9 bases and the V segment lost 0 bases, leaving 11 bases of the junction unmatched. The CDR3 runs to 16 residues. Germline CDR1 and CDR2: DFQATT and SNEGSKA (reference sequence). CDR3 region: CSARDLPTGLSSPLHF. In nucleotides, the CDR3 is TGCAGTGCTAGAGATCTCCCGACAGGGTTGAGTTCACCCCTCCACTTT.

DNA of the CDR3: TGTGCCAGCAGTTATGGGGGCTTCAGAGAGACCCAGTACTTC. Protein sequence: CASSYGGFRETQYF. The V call is TRBV12-3 or TRBV12-4, the J call TRBJ2-5; tentatively, D is TRBD1 (6 bases). V lost 4 bases and J 4 bases, leaving 13 bases between the germline ends. The CDR3 contains 14 residues.

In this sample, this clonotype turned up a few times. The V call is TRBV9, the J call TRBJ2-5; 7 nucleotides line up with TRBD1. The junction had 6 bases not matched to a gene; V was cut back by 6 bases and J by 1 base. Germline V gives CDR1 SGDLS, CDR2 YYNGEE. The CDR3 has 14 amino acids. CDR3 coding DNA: TGTGCCAGCACCACGGGACAGCTCCAAGAGACCCAGTACTTC. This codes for CASTTGQLQETQYF.